This T cell receptor (beta chain) was recovered during a study of PD-1 blockade in classical Hodgkin lymphoma. Using immunoSEQ multiplex PCR, the repertoire was profiled, and TCRdb retains in-frame clones only, with some absent. The repertoire holds roughly 50,000 clones, about 90% seen once, with around 13% in the top ten. Study outcomes and limitations: Why the repertoires differ is still unclear, perhaps disease activity or prior therapy. Baseline TCR diversity was reportedly lower in newly diagnosed patients than in healthy donors. It was reported as lower still in relapsed/refractory patients. Newly diagnosed patients and complete responders had comparable diversity at baseline.

The CDR3 extends over 18 amino acids. Germline V gene sequence: CDR1 GTSNPN, CDR2 SVGIG (reference sequence). After removal of 1 base from V and 3 bases from J, the junction contained 17 bases not matched to a gene. As to time point: cycle 4 day 1 (C4D1), after more than five weeks of nivolumab. Each patient experienced a relapse that followed autologous stem cell transplantation, and brentuximab vedotin exposure varied. Comments on this clone: As yet, its antigen is unknown.

The receptor's source is a human donor with classical Hodgkin lymphoma. The source was peripheral blood mononuclear cells (PBMCs), collected before the fourth cycle of nivolumab. V usage is TRBV30 and J usage is TRBJ2-7, with 8 bases matching TRBD1. The CDR3: CAWSGEGPTRTGSYEQYF. Written as DNA, the CDR3 is TGTGCCTGGAGTGGAGAAGGACCCACTAGGACAGGGAGCTACGAGCAGTACTTC. Together with reference TRBV30 and TRBJ2-7, the CDR3 gives the full variable domain: SQTIHQWPATLVQPVGSPLSLECTVEGTSNPNLYWYRQAAGRGLQLLFYSVGIGQISSEVPQNLSASRPQDRQFILSSKKLLLSDSGFYLCAWSGEGPTRTGSYEQYFGPGTRLTVT.